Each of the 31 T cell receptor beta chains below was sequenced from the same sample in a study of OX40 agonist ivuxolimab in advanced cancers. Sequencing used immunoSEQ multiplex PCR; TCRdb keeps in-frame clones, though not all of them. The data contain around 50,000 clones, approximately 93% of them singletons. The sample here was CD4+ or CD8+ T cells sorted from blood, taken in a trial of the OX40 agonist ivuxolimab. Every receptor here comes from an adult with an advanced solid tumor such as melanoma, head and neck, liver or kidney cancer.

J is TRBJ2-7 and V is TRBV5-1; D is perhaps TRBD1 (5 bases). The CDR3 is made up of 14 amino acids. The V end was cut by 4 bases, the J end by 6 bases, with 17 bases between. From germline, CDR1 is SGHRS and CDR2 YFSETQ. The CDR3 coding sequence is TGCGCCAGCAGCGTTGATGGACGACAGATCGAGCAGTACTTC. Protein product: CASSVDGRQIEQYF.

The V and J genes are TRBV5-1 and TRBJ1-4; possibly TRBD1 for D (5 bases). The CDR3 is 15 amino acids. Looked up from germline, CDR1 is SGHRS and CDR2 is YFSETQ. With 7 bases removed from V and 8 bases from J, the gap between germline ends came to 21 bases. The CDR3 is CASGVGAGGVEKLFF. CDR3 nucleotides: TGCGCCAGCGGCGTCGGGGCAGGAGGAGTAGAAAAACTGTTTTTT.

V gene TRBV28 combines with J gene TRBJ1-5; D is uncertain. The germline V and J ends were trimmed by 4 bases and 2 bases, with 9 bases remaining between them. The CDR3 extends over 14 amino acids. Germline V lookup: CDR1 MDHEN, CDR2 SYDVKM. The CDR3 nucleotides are TGTGCCAGCAGTTCACAAACTCGCAATCAGCCCCAGCATTTT. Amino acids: CASSSQTRNQPQHF.

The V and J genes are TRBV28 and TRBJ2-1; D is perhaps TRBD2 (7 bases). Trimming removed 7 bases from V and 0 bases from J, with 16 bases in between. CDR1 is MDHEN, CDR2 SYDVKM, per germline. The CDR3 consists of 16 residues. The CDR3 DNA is TGTGCCAGCACCGGGCCGGGGGGCCTCTCCTACAATGAGCAGTTCTTC. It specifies CASTGPGGLSYNEQFF.

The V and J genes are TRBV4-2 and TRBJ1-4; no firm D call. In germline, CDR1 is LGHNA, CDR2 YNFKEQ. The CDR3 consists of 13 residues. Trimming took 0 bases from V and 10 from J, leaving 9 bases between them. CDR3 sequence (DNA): TGTGCCAGCAGCCAAGAACGAGAAGGAAAACTGTTTTTT. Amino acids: CASSQEREGKLFF.

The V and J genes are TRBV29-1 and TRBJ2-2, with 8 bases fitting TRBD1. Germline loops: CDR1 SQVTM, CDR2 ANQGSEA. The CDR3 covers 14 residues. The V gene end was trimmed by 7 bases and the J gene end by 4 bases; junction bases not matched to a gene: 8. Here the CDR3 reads CSADRGVGTGELFF. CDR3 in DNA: TGCAGCGCTGACAGGGGAGTGGGCACCGGGGAGCTGTTTTTT.

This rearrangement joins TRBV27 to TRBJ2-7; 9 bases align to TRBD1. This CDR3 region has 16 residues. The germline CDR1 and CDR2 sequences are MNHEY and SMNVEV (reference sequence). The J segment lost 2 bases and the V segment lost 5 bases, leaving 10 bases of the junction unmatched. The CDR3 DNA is TGTGCCAGCAGTCCCCTCGGGACAGGGAAAGCCTACGAGCAGTACTTC. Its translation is CASSPLGTGKAYEQYF.

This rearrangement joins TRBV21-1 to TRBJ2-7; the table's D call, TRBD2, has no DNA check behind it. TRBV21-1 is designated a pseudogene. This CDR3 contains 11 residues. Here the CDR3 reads CASRGRYEQYF. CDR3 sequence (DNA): TGTGCCAGCCGCGGCCGGTACGAGCAGTACTTC.

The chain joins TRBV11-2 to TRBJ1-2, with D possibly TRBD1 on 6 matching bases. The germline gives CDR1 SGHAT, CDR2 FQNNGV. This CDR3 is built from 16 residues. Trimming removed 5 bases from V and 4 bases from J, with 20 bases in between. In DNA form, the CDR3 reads TGTGCCAGCAGCGCATATTCAGGGGTCTTGGGCTATGGCTACACCTTC. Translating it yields CASSAYSGVLGYGYTF.

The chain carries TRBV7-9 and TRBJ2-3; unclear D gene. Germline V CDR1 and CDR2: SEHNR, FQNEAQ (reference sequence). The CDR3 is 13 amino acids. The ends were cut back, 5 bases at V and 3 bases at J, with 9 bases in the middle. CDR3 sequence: CASSQSETDTQYF. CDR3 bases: TGTGCCAGCAGCCAATCGGAAACAGATACGCAGTATTTT.

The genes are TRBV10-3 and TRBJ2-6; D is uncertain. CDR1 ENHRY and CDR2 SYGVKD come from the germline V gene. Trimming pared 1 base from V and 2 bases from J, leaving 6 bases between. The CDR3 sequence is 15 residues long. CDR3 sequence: CAISELGTGANVLTF. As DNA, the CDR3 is TGTGCCATCAGTGAGTTAGGCACTGGGGCCAACGTCCTGACTTTC.

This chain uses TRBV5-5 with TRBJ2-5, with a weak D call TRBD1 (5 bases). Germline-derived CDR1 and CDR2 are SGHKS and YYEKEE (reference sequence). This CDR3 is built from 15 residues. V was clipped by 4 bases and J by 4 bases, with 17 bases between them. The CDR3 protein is CASSPIPGQGETQYF. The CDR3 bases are TGTGCCAGCAGCCCCATCCCCGGACAAGGAGAGACCCAGTACTTC.

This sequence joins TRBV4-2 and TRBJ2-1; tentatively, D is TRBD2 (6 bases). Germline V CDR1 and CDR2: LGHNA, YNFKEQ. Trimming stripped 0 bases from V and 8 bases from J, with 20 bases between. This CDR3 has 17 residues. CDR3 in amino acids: CASSQEWDARSGDEQFF. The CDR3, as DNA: TGTGCCAGCAGCCAAGAGTGGGACGCACGTTCGGGGGATGAGCAGTTCTTC.

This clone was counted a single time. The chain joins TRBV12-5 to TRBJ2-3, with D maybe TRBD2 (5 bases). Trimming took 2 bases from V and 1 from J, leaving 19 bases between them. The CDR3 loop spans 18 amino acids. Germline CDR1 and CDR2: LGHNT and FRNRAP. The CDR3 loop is CASGLPRGMAAGTDTQYF. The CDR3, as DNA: TGTGCTAGTGGTTTGCCCCGGGGTATGGCGGCGGGCACAGATACGCAGTATTTT.

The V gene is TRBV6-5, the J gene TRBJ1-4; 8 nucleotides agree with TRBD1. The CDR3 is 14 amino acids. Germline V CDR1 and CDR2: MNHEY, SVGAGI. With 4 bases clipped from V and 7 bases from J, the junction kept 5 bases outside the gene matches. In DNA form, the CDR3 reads TGTGCCAGCAGTTTCCGGGACAGGACTGAAAAACTGTTTTTT. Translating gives CASSFRDRTEKLFF.

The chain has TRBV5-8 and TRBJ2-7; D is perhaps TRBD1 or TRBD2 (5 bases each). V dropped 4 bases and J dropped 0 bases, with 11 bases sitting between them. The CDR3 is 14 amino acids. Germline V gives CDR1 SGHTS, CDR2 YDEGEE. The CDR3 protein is CASSRDDSSYEQYF. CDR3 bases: TGTGCCAGCAGCAGGGACGACAGCTCCTACGAGCAGTACTTC.

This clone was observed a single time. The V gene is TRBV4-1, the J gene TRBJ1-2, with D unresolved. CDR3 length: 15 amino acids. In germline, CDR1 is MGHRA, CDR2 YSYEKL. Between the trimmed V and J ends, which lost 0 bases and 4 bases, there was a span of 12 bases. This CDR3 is CASSQDRTALYGYTF. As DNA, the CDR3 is TGCGCCAGCAGCCAAGATAGAACAGCCCTCTATGGCTACACCTTC.

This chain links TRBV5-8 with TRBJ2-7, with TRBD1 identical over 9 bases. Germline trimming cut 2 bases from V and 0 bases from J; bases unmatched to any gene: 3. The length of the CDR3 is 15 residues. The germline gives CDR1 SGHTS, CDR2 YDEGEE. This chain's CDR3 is CASSLGQGSSYEQYF. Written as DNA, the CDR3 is TGTGCCAGCAGCTTAGGACAGGGGTCCTCCTACGAGCAGTACTTC.

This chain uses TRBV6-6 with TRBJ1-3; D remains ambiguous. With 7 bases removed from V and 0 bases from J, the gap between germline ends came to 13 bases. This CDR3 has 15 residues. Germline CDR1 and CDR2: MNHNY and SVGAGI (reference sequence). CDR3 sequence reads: CASTKRWSSGNTIYF. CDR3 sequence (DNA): TGTGCCAGCACCAAAAGGTGGAGCTCTGGAAACACCATATATTTT.

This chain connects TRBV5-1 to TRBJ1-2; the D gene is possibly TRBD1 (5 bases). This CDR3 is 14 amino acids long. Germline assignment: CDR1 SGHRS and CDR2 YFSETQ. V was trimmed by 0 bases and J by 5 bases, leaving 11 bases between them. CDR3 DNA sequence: TGCGCCAGCAGCTTGGGGCAGGGAGGTTATGGCTACACCTTC. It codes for CASSLGQGGYGYTF.

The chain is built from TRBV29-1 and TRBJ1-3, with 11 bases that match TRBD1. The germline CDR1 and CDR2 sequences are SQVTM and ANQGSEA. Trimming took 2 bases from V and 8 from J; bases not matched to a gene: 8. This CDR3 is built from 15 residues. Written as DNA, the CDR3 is TGCAGCGTTGAATTCGGTGGGACAGGGGGAGACACCATATATTTT. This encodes CSVEFGGTGGDTIYF.

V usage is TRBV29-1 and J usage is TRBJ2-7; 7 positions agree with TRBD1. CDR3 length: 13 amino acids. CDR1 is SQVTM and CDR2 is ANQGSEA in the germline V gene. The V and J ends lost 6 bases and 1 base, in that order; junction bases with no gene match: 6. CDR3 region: CSVRDSDSYEQYF. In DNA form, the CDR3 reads TGCAGCGTCCGGGACAGCGATTCCTACGAGCAGTACTTC.

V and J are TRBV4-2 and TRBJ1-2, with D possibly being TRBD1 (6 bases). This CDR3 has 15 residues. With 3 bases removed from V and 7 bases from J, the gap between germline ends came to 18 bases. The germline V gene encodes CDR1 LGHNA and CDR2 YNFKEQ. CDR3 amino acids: CASSQGDIPGVGYTF. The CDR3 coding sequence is TGTGCCAGCAGCCAGGGAGATATCCCAGGGGTTGGCTACACCTTC.

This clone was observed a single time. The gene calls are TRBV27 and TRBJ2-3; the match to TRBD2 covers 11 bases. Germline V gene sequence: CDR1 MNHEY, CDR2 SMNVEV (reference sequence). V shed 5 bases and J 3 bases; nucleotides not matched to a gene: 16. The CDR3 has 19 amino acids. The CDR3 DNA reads TGTGCCAGCAGTCCCTTAACTTTACTAGCGGGGGAGAAAACAGATACGCAGTATTTT. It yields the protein CASSPLTLLAGEKTDTQYF.

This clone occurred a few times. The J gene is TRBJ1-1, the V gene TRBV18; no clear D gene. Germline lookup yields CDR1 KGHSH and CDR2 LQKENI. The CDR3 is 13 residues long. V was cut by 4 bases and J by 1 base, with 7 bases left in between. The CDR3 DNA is TGTGCCAGCTCACGCGAGGGGAACACTGAAGCTTTCTTT. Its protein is CASSREGNTEAFF.

CDR3 residues: CASRALAAYNEQFF. The CDR3, as DNA: TGTGCCAGCAGAGCTCTAGCGGCCTACAATGAGCAGTTCTTC. The chain recombines TRBV2 with TRBJ2-1; 7 nucleotides agree with TRBD2. The CDR3 is 14 residues long. CDR1 and CDR2 (germline): SNHLY, FYNNEI. With V trimmed by 6 bases and J by 2 bases, 4 bases remained unmatched.

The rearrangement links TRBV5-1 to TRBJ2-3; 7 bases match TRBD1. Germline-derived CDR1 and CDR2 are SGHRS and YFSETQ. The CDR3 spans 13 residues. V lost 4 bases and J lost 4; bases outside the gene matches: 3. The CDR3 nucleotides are TGCGCCAGCAGCGACAGGGTCTCAGATACGCAGTATTTT. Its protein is CASSDRVSDTQYF.

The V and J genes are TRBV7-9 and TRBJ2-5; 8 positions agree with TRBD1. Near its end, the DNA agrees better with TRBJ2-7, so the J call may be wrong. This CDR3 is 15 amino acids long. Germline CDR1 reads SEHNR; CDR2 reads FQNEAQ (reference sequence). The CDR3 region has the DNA TGTGCCAGCAGCTTAGCGCAGGGGGCGCGGTACGAGCAGTACTTC. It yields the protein CASSLAQGARYEQYF.

The CDR3 coding sequence is TGTGCCAGCCGTCGGGACAGCGGAAACACCATATATTTT. This codes for CASRRDSGNTIYF. This chain uses TRBV6-5 with TRBJ1-3, with TRBD1 identical over 7 bases. The CDR3 length is 13 residues. Germline CDR1 is MNHEY and CDR2 is SVGAGI. The V gene end was trimmed by 8 bases and the J gene end by 4 bases; junction bases not matched to a gene: 5.

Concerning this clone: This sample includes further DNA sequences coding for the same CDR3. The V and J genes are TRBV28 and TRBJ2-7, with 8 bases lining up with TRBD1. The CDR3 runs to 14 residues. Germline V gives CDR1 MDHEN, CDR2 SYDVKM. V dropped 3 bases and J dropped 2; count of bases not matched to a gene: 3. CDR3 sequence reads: CASSFTGGTYEQYF. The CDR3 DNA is TGTGCCAGCAGTTTCACAGGGGGGACCTACGAGCAGTACTTC.

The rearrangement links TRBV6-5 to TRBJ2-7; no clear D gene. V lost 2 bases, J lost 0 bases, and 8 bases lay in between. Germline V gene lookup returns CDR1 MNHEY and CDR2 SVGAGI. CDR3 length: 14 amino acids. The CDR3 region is CASSYASSSYEQYF. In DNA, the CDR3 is TGTGCCAGCAGTTACGCGAGCTCCTCCTACGAGCAGTACTTC.